There are a few counts of the clone carrying this T cell receptor beta chain. The sample belongs to a study of blood T cell repertoires in COVID-19. Everyone who took part was 18 to 89 years old, and they came from some 23 US areas. Germline loops: CDR1 SGHTA, CDR2 FQGTGA. This CDR3 comprises 13 residues. The germline V and J ends were trimmed by 6 bases and 0 bases, with 9 bases remaining between them. Here immunoSEQ multiplex PCR was the method, and the copy in TCRdb shows in-frame clones only, minus some. This table holds under 300,000 clones, roughly 89% found once. The specimen sequenced was PBMCs or T cells enriched from blood (not recorded which). V usage is TRBV7-3 and J usage is TRBJ2-7, with a tentative D call TRBD2 (5 bases). The clonotype was recovered from a man between 40 and 49 years old who had recovered from COVID-19. This CDR3 reads CASRLTTSYEQYF. CDR3 DNA: TGTGCCAGCAGGTTGACTACCTCCTACGAGCAGTACTTC.